Presented here are 22 T cell receptor beta chains from one specimen sequenced in a study of T-cell reconstitution after alpha-beta-depleted transplantation in children. Unique molecular identifiers featured in how the TCRbeta library was prepared. TCRdb fed the PCR reads into MiXCR, producing one record per CDR3 protein. The table has approximately 290,000 distinct CDR3 sequences, approximately 10% seen once. The material sequenced was peripheral blood, taken 180 days after TCRalphabeta/CD19-depleted stem cell transplant. These receptors came from a male patient between 2 and 15 years old who had a stem cell transplant for chronic granulomatous disease, so the T cells may come from the graft donor.

In this sample, this clonotype turned up many times. V is TRBV4-1 and J is TRBJ1-6; the D gene is possibly TRBD1 (5 bases). The length of the CDR3 is 13 residues. Looked up from germline, CDR1 is MGHRA and CDR2 is YSYEKL. V shed 4 bases and J shed 9 bases, with 10 bases lying between them. The chain's CDR3 is CASSPKDSSPLHF. CDR3 sequence (DNA): TGCGCCAGCAGCCCAAAAGACAGTTCACCCCTCCACTTT.

There are many counts of this clonotype. The chain uses TRBV4-3 and TRBJ2-3, with TRBD2 matching 13 bases. The germline V gene encodes CDR1 LGHNA and CDR2 YSLEER. This CDR3 comprises 18 residues. V lost 0 bases, J lost 4 bases, and 7 bases stayed unmatched. The CDR3 region is CASSQDGTSGIVSDTQYF. The CDR3 coding sequence is TGCGCCAGCAGCCAAGACGGGACTAGCGGGATAGTTTCAGATACGCAGTATTTT.

This rearrangement joins TRBV25-1 to TRBJ2-7; 9 bases fit TRBD2. CDR1 is MGHDK, CDR2 SYGVNS, per germline. The V segment lost 3 bases and the J segment 3 bases; nucleotides outside the gene matches: 3. The CDR3 runs 14 residues. CDR3 nucleotides: TGTGCCAGCAGTGATCCTAGCGGGGTCTACGAGCAGTACTTC. Translated, it gives CASSDPSGVYEQYF.

This chain uses TRBV20-1 with TRBJ2-1; 9 bases fit TRBD2. CDR3 length: 16 residues. V trimming: 0 bases; J trimming: 9 bases; junction bases outside the gene matches: 12. CDR1 and CDR2 (germline): DFQATT, SNEGSKA (reference sequence). The CDR3 DNA follows: TGCAGTGCTAGAGATAGGCGGCTAGCGGGACTAGTTGAGCAGTTCTTC. It is translated as CSARDRRLAGLVEQFF.

Turning to this clonotype: A much larger clone sits a single nucleotide away, making a read error possible. CDR3 protein: CASSFVFEKAQNIQYF. In DNA form, the CDR3 reads TGTGCCAGTAGTTTCGTTTTTGAGAAGGCTCAAAACATTCAGTACTTC. This sequence joins TRBV19 and TRBJ2-4; D gene ambiguous. This CDR3 region has 16 residues. Germline V gives CDR1 LNHDA, CDR2 SQIVND (reference sequence). Trimming left V 5 bases short and J 5 bases short, with 19 bases between.

This clonotype was counted ten times or more. The genes are TRBV5-1 and TRBJ2-7; D might be TRBD1 or TRBD2, each matching 5 bases. V gave up 4 bases and J gave up 7 bases, with 15 bases separating them. Germline values: CDR1 SGHRS, CDR2 YFSETQ. The CDR3 spans 13 residues. The CDR3, as DNA: TGCGCCAGCAGCCCGGGACCCCCCGCGGAGCAGTACTTC. Its protein is CASSPGPPAEQYF.

This clonotype was counted ten times or more. The gene calls are TRBV5-5 and TRBJ1-1; D possibly corresponds to TRBD1 (6 bases). The CDR3 loop spans 16 amino acids. Germline assignment: CDR1 SGHKS and CDR2 YYEKEE (reference sequence). Trimming took off 1 base at V and 5 bases at J, with 18 bases between the two ends. Written as DNA, the CDR3 is TGTGCCAGCAGCTTGTGCTCTGACTACAGGGAAACTGAAGCTTTCTTT. As protein: CASSLCSDYRETEAFF.

This clonotype was seen repeatedly, ten times or more. This rearrangement joins TRBV27 to TRBJ2-5; possibly TRBD1 or TRBD2 for D (5 bases each). Between the trimmed V and J ends, which lost 5 bases and 3 bases, there was a span of 13 bases. CDR1 is MNHEY and CDR2 is SMNVEV in the germline V gene (reference sequence). The CDR3 covers 14 residues. CDR3: CASSQRRGEETQYF. The CDR3 DNA follows: TGTGCCAGCAGTCAGCGGAGAGGGGAAGAGACCCAGTACTTC.

This clonotype was seen repeatedly, ten times or more. The chain has TRBV7-2 and TRBJ2-5; TRBD2 aligns across 12 bases. V lost 5 bases to trimming and J lost 5 bases; unmatched junction nucleotides: 9. CDR1 and CDR2 (germline): SGHTA, FQGNSA. The CDR3 covers 16 residues. The CDR3: CASSHSSGRAQETQYF. CDR3 DNA: TGTGCCAGCAGCCATTCTAGCGGGAGGGCCCAGGAGACCCAGTACTTC.

This chain uses TRBV6-2 or TRBV6-3 with TRBJ2-3; no firm D call. Looked up from germline, CDR1 is MNHEY and CDR2 is SVGEGT. The V gene lost 0 bases and the J gene lost 0 bases, with 7 bases spanning the gap. The CDR3 consists of 15 residues. The CDR3 DNA reads as TGTGCCAGCAGTTACTCGGGCGTAAGCACAGATACGCAGTATTTT. It yields the protein CASSYSGVSTDTQYF.

This clonotype was found many times. J is TRBJ2-1 and V is TRBV20-1, with 9 bases identical to TRBD2. The ends lost 4 bases at V and 4 bases at J; junction bases unmatched: 11. CDR1 and CDR2 (germline): DFQATT, SNEGSKA (reference sequence). This CDR3 contains 16 residues. The CDR3 here is CSAIRRGGTQYNEQFF. As DNA, the CDR3 is TGCAGTGCTATTCGGCGGGGGGGAACCCAATACAATGAGCAGTTCTTC.

In its sample, this clonotype was seen many times. This chain joins TRBV19 and TRBJ2-7; no firm D call. The CDR3 length is 13 residues. Trimming removed 3 bases from V and 3 bases from J, with 9 bases in between. Germline assignment: CDR1 LNHDA and CDR2 SQIVND (reference sequence). CDR3 coding DNA: TGTGCCAGTAGTATGGCCAGGAGCTACGAGCAGTACTTC. It translates to CASSMARSYEQYF.

This clonotype was observed at least ten times. For the CDR3, the DNA is TGTGCCAGCAGCTCCTGGGGTCTGCCGGATGAGCAGTTCTTC. Amino acid sequence: CASSSWGLPDEQFF. The rearrangement links TRBV5-5 to TRBJ2-1; D ambiguous. The CDR3 spans 14 residues. The ends were cut back, 3 bases at V and 8 bases at J, with 15 bases in the middle. Germline CDR1 and CDR2: SGHKS and YYEKEE (reference sequence).

On this clonotype itself: This sequence may be a read error, since a much larger clone differs from it by one base. V is TRBV5-1 and J is TRBJ2-7; the match to TRBD1 covers 10 bases. The CDR3 is 15 amino acids. Germline V gene data show CDR1 as SGHRS and CDR2 as YFSETQ. Here the CDR3 reads CAGSWGTGEGYEQYF. The CDR3 DNA follows: TGCGCCGGCAGCTGGGGGACAGGGGAGGGCTACGAGCAGTACTTC.

This clonotype has a count of ten or more. J is TRBJ2-7 and V is TRBV30, with D possibly matching TRBD2 (6 bases). Per the germline V gene, CDR1 is GTSNPN and CDR2 is SVGIG (reference sequence). This CDR3 region has 16 residues. With 0 bases removed from V and 6 bases from J, the gap between germline ends came to 21 bases. CDR3 DNA sequence: TGTGCCTGGAGTGTACATCTTTGGGCAATCGGGGGCGAGCAGTACTTC. Translation: CAWSVHLWAIGGEQYF.

There are many counts of this clonotype. The chain has TRBV12-3 or TRBV12-4 and TRBJ1-1; tentative D call: TRBD1 (6 bases). V was pared by 6 bases and J by 4 bases, with 18 bases between. The CDR3 has 15 amino acids. CDR3 loop: CASSSTGGRSTEAFF. CDR3 bases: TGTGCCAGCAGCTCCACGGGGGGGCGATCCACTGAAGCTTTCTTT.

The sample holds many counts of this clonotype. The chain uses TRBV12-3 or TRBV12-4 and TRBJ1-4, with 7 positions matching TRBD1. Losses at the gene ends were 6 bases for V and 7 bases for J; bases not matched to a gene: 8. The CDR3 runs 14 residues. The CDR3 is CASRYRGWGEKLFF. The CDR3 bases are TGTGCCAGCAGATACAGGGGATGGGGTGAAAAACTGTTTTTT.

This clonotype was recorded at least ten times. This rearrangement joins TRBV4-2 to TRBJ2-5; 7 nucleotides match TRBD2. The CDR3 spans 15 residues. CDR1 is LGHNA, CDR2 YNFKEQ, per germline. Trimming took 4 bases from V and 5 from J; bases not matched to a gene: 10. DNA of the CDR3: TGTGCCAGCAGCCCCCAGGCAGGGCGGGAGGAGACCCAGTACTTC. Translating it yields CASSPQAGREETQYF.

This clonotype was seen repeatedly, ten times or more. V usage is TRBV4-1 and J usage is TRBJ2-2; D remains unclear. CDR1 MGHRA and CDR2 YSYEKL come from the germline V gene. The CDR3 has 15 residues. V was pared by 2 bases and J by 7 bases, with 14 bases between. CDR3 sequence: CASSQRVNKVGELFF. The CDR3 region has the DNA TGCGCCAGCAGCCAACGGGTGAATAAGGTCGGGGAGCTGTTTTTT.

The table lists this clonotype with many counts. The J gene is TRBJ2-5, the V gene TRBV20-1; D remains ambiguous. Trimming took 3 bases from V and 1 from J, leaving 9 bases between them. Germline loops: CDR1 DFQATT, CDR2 SNEGSKA (reference sequence). The CDR3 covers 13 residues. Written as DNA, the CDR3 is TGCAGTGCTAGTGTTTCAACCCAAGAGACCCAGTACTTC. It encodes CSASVSTQETQYF.

This clonotype was counted at least ten times. The gene calls are TRBV25-1 and TRBJ2-1, with TRBD2 matching over 12 bases. There are 15 residues in the CDR3. V dropped 4 bases and J dropped 5; count of bases not matched to a gene: 3. CDR1 MGHDK and CDR2 SYGVNS come from the germline V gene. In nucleotides, the CDR3 is TGTGCCAGCAGTGGGCGACTAGCGGGAGACAATGAGCAGTTCTTC. Residues: CASSGRLAGDNEQFF.

The chain is built from TRBV10-2 and TRBJ2-7; TRBD1 matches 7 bases. This CDR3 has 13 residues. V was clipped by 4 bases and J by 4 bases; unmatched bases: 4. Per germline, CDR1 WSHSY and CDR2 SAAADI. The CDR3 region has the DNA TGCGCCAGCAGTGGGGGACAGCTATACGAGCAGTACTTC. As protein: CASSGGQLYEQYF.